These 32 T cell receptor beta chains were sequenced from one sample in a study of vaccination and CD4 T cells after COVID-19. Researchers used the Oncomine TCR Beta short-read assay to sequence DNA from cultured CD4+ T cells. TCRdb reanalysed the PCR reads using MiXCR and keeps one entry per CDR3 protein. The data hold some 18,000 distinct CDR3 sequences, with approximately 60% observed a single time. The treatment denotes: roughly 11-day PBMC culture with coronavirus spike peptide pools or control peptides (ViraFEST assay). No antigen is known for these receptors. The sequencing input was CD4+ T cells from blood, cultured in vitro. These receptors were obtained from a human donor who had recovered from COVID-19.

Concerning this clonotype itself: One end of the junction varies from germline; a read error may be responsible. The V call is TRBV28, the J call TRBJ2-7, with 10 bases aligning to TRBD1. The CDR3 has 13 residues. The V gene's germline CDR1 is MDHEN and CDR2 SYDVKM. The CDR3 reads CASSSGTGAITNF. The CDR3, as DNA: TGTGCCAGCAGTTCTGGGACAGGGGCGATTACGAACTTC.

The chain is built from TRBV7-9 and TRBJ1-3; D is ambiguous. V was shortened by 0 bases and J by 1 base, with 7 bases between the two germline ends. The CDR3 has 15 residues. Per germline, CDR1 SEHNR and CDR2 FQNEAQ (reference sequence). CDR3 in DNA: TGTGCCAGCAGCTTAGCGCTCCTATCTGGAAACACCATATATTTT. Its translation is CASSLALLSGNTIYF.

This chain joins TRBV10-3 and TRBJ1-4, with D possibly being TRBD1 (5 bases). The germline V gene has CDR1 ENHRY and CDR2 SYGVKD. CDR3 length equals 13 residues. The V and J ends lost 2 bases and 4 bases respectively, with 5 bases between them. The chain's CDR3 is CAISEGHNEKLFF. CDR3 DNA sequence: TGTGCCATCAGTGAGGGACATAATGAAAAACTGTTTTTT.

This clonotype has a handful of counts. This rearrangement joins TRBV6-1 to TRBJ2-5; perhaps D is TRBD1 or TRBD2 (6 bases each). Trimming stripped 8 bases from V and 4 bases from J, with 26 bases between. Per the germline V gene, CDR1 is MNHNS and CDR2 is SASEGT. This CDR3 spans 17 amino acids. The CDR3 here is CASGRDSLPLGGETQYF. The CDR3 DNA is TGTGCCAGCGGCCGGGACTCGCTCCCCTTAGGGGGAGAGACCCAGTACTTC.

A few counts support this clonotype. The chain recombines TRBV27 with TRBJ2-3; D may be TRBD1 (6 bases). Trimming shortened V by 6 bases and J by 1 base, and 14 bases separated the two germline ends. Germline CDR1 MNHEY, CDR2 SMNVEV (reference sequence). This CDR3 has 15 amino acids. The CDR3 DNA reads TGTGCCAGCAGATCTACAGGGCATGGCACAGATACGCAGTATTTT. Its translation is CASRSTGHGTDTQYF.

This chain joins TRBV28 and TRBJ2-2; 8 nucleotides line up with TRBD1. V lost 3 bases and J lost 2; bases outside the gene matches: 2. The CDR3 contains 15 residues. Germline assignment: CDR1 MDHEN and CDR2 SYDVKM. The CDR3 sequence: CASSLGQDNTGELFF. The CDR3 DNA follows: TGTGCCAGCAGTTTGGGACAGGACAACACCGGGGAGCTGTTTTTT.

The V call is TRBV10-3, the J call TRBJ1-1; tentative D call: TRBD1 (5 bases). The germline V gene has CDR1 ENHRY and CDR2 SYGVKD. Trimming pared 3 bases from V and 4 bases from J, leaving 12 bases between. The CDR3 has 14 amino acids. The CDR3 reads CAISEGPGATEAFF. CDR3 bases: TGTGCCATCAGTGAAGGCCCCGGGGCCACTGAAGCTTTCTTT.

The chain has TRBV6-1 and TRBJ2-2; 7 bases align to TRBD1. From germline, CDR1 is MNHNS and CDR2 SASEGT. The CDR3 has 18 amino acids. V lost 4 bases to trimming and J lost 0 bases; unmatched junction nucleotides: 11. The DNA for the CDR3 is TGTGCCAGCAGTGGACAGGGACAAACTGCATCGAACACCGGGGAGCTGTTTTTT. This gives the protein CASSGQGQTASNTGELFF.

The chain has TRBV7-4 and TRBJ1-6; 7 positions match TRBD1. This CDR3 spans 16 amino acids. Germline-derived CDR1 and CDR2 are SGHVT and SQSDAQ. V gave up 3 bases and J gave up 9 bases; unmatched junction bases: 11. In DNA form, the CDR3 reads TGTGCCAGCAGCTTCTCACAGGGGACCCCATCTTCACCCCTCCACTTT. Translated, it gives CASSFSQGTPSSPLHF. Complete variable domain (other parts from reference TRBV7-4 and TRBJ1-6): GAGVSQSPRYKVAKRGRDVALRCDSISGHVTLYWYRQTLGQGSEVLTYSQSDAQRDKSGRPSGRFSAERPERSVSTLKIQRTEQGDSAVYLCASSFSQGTPSSPLHFGNGTRLTVT.

This clonotype was picked up one time. V and J are TRBV5-1 and TRBJ2-2; 7 bases agree with TRBD1. V gave up 2 bases and J gave up 0 bases; unmatched junction bases: 4. Germline V CDR1 and CDR2: SGHRS, YFSETQ. CDR3 length: 16 residues. CDR3 loop: CASSFAGTANTGELFF. In nucleotides, the CDR3 is TGCGCCAGCAGCTTTGCAGGGACAGCGAACACCGGGGAGCTGTTTTTT. Full variable domain (remainder filled in from reference TRBV5-1 and TRBJ2-2): KAGVTQTPRYLIKTRGQQVTLSCSPISGHRSVSWYQQTPGQGLQFLFEYFSETQRNKGNFPGRFSGRQFSNSRSEMNVSTLELGDSALYLCASSFAGTANTGELFFGEGSRLTVL.

This clonotype is deemed medium-sized. The chain couples TRBV15 to TRBJ1-5; D may be TRBD1 (6 bases). Trimming pared 0 bases from V and 2 bases from J, leaving 8 bases between. CDR1 LNHNV and CDR2 YYDKDF come from the germline V gene (reference sequence). This CDR3 region has 15 residues. CDR3 coding DNA: TGTGCCACCAGCAGAGATCCAGGGGGCAATCAGCCCCAGCATTTT. Residues: CATSRDPGGNQPQHF. Full variable domain (remainder filled in from reference TRBV15 and TRBJ1-5): DAMVIQNPRYQVTQFGKPVTLSCSQTLNHNVMYWYQQKSSQAPKLLFHYYDKDFNNEADTPDNFQSRRPNTSFCFLDIRSPGLGDTAMYLCATSRDPGGNQPQHFGDGTRLSIL.

This chain uses TRBV6-2 or TRBV6-3 with TRBJ1-5; TRBD1 might be the D (5 bases). Trimming took 2 bases from V and 4 from J, leaving 12 bases between them. The germline V gene encodes CDR1 MNHEY and CDR2 SVGEGT. This CDR3 has 15 residues. In DNA, the CDR3 is TGTGCCAGCAGTTACCTGGGGACGGGGAATCAGCCCCAGCATTTT. Its translation: CASSYLGTGNQPQHF.

Written as DNA, the CDR3 is TGTGCCAGCAGCTTAGGGGCGGGGAACGAGCAGTACTTC. This sequence encodes CASSLGAGNEQYF. The chain carries TRBV7-3 and TRBJ2-7; TRBD2 is a possible D gene (6 bases). Germline CDR1 is SGHTA and CDR2 is FQGTGA. V was clipped by 2 bases and J by 5 bases, with 10 bases between them. The CDR3 consists of 13 residues. Complete variable domain (other parts from reference TRBV7-3 and TRBJ2-7): GAGVSQTPSNKVTEKGKYVELRCDPISGHTALYWYRQSLGQGPEFLIYFQGTGAADDSGLPNDRFFAVRPEGSVSTLKIQRTERGDSAVYLCASSLGAGNEQYFGPGTRLTVT.

The V gene is TRBV30, the J gene TRBJ2-4, with 7 bases fitting TRBD1. CDR3 length: 12 residues. CDR1 is GTSNPN, CDR2 SVGIG, per germline (reference sequence). Trimming cost V 2 bases and J 8 bases; bases outside gene matches: 3. The CDR3 nucleotides are TGTGCCTGGAGTTTGCAGGGGGACATTCAGTACTTC. Residues: CAWSLQGDIQYF.

The gene calls are TRBV2 and TRBJ2-3; 12 nucleotides line up with TRBD2. Germline V lookup: CDR1 SNHLY, CDR2 FYNNEI. This CDR3 contains 15 residues. V lost 5 bases, J lost 6 bases, and 6 bases stayed unmatched. CDR3 DNA sequence: TGTGCCAGCAGTCCGCCTAGCGGGAGGGCTGATACGCAGTATTTT. Translation gives CASSPPSGRADTQYF.

The chain couples TRBV7-3 to TRBJ2-2; D possibly matches TRBD1 or TRBD2 (6 bases each). Between the trimmed V and J ends, which lost 1 base and 1 base, there was a span of 10 bases. Germline CDR1 and CDR2: SGHTA and FQGTGA. This CDR3 is built from 16 residues. The CDR3: CASSLIGGQNTGELFF. The CDR3 nucleotides read TGTGCCAGCAGCTTAATCGGGGGCCAGAACACCGGGGAGCTGTTTTTT.

This rearrangement joins TRBV10-1 to TRBJ2-7, with 8 bases matching TRBD2. V was clipped by 3 bases and J by 6 bases; unmatched bases: 4. This CDR3 is built from 13 residues. Germline V gene data show CDR1 as WNHNN and CDR2 as SYGVQD (reference sequence). Written as DNA, the CDR3 is TGCGCCAGCAGTGATTGGCTAGCGGGCGAGCAGTACTTC. It yields the protein CASSDWLAGEQYF.

V and J are TRBV7-2 and TRBJ2-7; perhaps TRBD2 as D (6 bases). The germline CDR1 and CDR2 sequences are SGHTA and FQGNSA. V lost 7 bases to trimming and J lost 0 bases, with 16 bases between them. This CDR3 has 15 residues. The CDR3 reads CASTRGGSGSYEQYF. In nucleotides, the CDR3 is TGTGCCAGCACCCGGGGTGGTAGCGGCTCCTACGAGCAGTACTTC.

The rearrangement uses TRBV27 and TRBJ2-7, with 12 nucleotides matching TRBD2. This CDR3 is built from 16 residues. The V gene's germline CDR1 is MNHEY and CDR2 SMNVEV (reference sequence). V trimming: 2 bases; J trimming: 4 bases; junction bases outside the gene matches: 6. The CDR3 loop is CASSLRGTSGSYEQYF. The CDR3 DNA follows: TGTGCCAGCAGTTTACGGGGGACTAGCGGGTCGTACGAGCAGTACTTC.

The chain carries TRBV11-3 and TRBJ2-7, with D perhaps TRBD1 (6 bases). Per germline, CDR1 SGHNT and CDR2 YENEEA. The CDR3 runs 15 residues. V was clipped by 3 bases and J by 3 bases, with 15 bases between them. CDR3 loop: CASSFPQGKGYEQYF. The CDR3 nucleotides read TGTGCCAGCAGCTTTCCACAGGGTAAAGGCTACGAGCAGTACTTC.

This sequence joins TRBV20-1 and TRBJ2-1; D is tentatively TRBD1 or TRBD2 (5 bases each). Germline CDR1 and CDR2: DFQATT and SNEGSKA (reference sequence). The CDR3 is 15 amino acids. Trimming pared 4 bases from V and 5 bases from J, leaving 18 bases between. CDR3 amino acids: CSATHHRDPDNEQFF. The CDR3 DNA follows: TGCAGTGCTACACACCACCGGGACCCAGACAATGAGCAGTTCTTC.

CDR3 region: CASWSPRGNYGYTF. The CDR3 DNA sequence: TGTGCCAGCTGGTCTCCAAGGGGAAACTATGGCTACACCTTC. The rearrangement links TRBV2 to TRBJ1-2; perhaps TRBD1 as D (5 bases). The V and J ends lost 8 bases and 2 bases respectively, with 15 bases between them. There are 14 residues in the CDR3. From germline, CDR1 is SNHLY and CDR2 FYNNEI.

The CDR3 coding sequence is TGTGCCAGCAGAGTGGGAAGGAACAGGGAGGAAAAACTGTTTTTT. As protein: CASRVGRNREEKLFF. V is TRBV5-8 and J is TRBJ1-4; possibly TRBD1 for D (6 bases). The CDR3 covers 15 residues. V was pared by 5 bases and J by 8 bases, with 19 bases between. CDR1 SGHTS and CDR2 YDEGEE come from the germline V gene. Together with reference TRBV5-8 and TRBJ1-4, the CDR3 gives the full variable domain: EAGVTQSPTHLIKTRGQQATLRCSPISGHTSVYWYQQALGLGLQFLLWYDEGEERNRGNFPPRFSGRQFPNYSSELNVNALELEDSALYLCASRVGRNREEKLFFGSGTQLSVL.

The gene calls are TRBV2 and TRBJ2-3; tentative D call: TRBD1 (7 bases). Between the trimmed V and J ends, which lost 3 bases and 4 bases, there was a span of 14 bases. CDR3 length: 15 residues. CDR1 and CDR2 (germline): SNHLY, FYNNEI. In DNA form, the CDR3 reads TGTGCCAGCAGTGAGCAGGGGGGCACGGCAGATACGCAGTATTTT. Amino acid sequence: CASSEQGGTADTQYF.

The V call is TRBV6-1, the J call TRBJ1-5; 8 positions match TRBD1. The CDR3 extends over 15 amino acids. Germline values: CDR1 MNHNS, CDR2 SASEGT. The ends lost 6 bases at V and 3 bases at J; junction bases unmatched: 7. The CDR3 region has the DNA TGTGCCAGCAGGTCCGGGACAGGCTCCAATCAGCCCCAGCATTTT. Translating it yields CASRSGTGSNQPQHF.

The J gene is TRBJ1-6, the V gene TRBV19; maybe TRBD1 (6 bases). Per germline, CDR1 LNHDA and CDR2 SQIVND (reference sequence). Trimming took off 4 bases at V and 6 bases at J, with 10 bases between the two ends. This CDR3 has 14 amino acids. The CDR3 coding sequence is TGTGCCAGTAGTACTGGACAGCTTAATTCACCCCTCCACTTT. Translated, it gives CASSTGQLNSPLHF.

This clonotype has a handful of counts. The J gene is TRBJ2-1, the V gene TRBV10-3, with D perhaps matching TRBD1 or TRBD2 (5 bases each). V was shortened by 4 bases and J by 9 bases, with 19 bases between the two germline ends. Germline CDR1 is ENHRY and CDR2 is SYGVKD. This CDR3 region has 15 residues. The CDR3 protein is CAISAIEGYSSEQFF. CDR3 coding DNA: TGTGCCATCAGTGCGATTGAGGGGTATAGTAGTGAGCAGTTCTTC.

This chain joins TRBV4-1 and TRBJ1-2; D unresolved. The germline gives CDR1 MGHRA, CDR2 YSYEKL. CDR3 length: 15 residues. Trimming removed 2 bases from V and 0 bases from J, with 10 bases in between. The CDR3 nucleotides read TGCGCCAGCAGCCAACAGGAGGACGCTAACTATGGCTACACCTTC. Residues: CASSQQEDANYGYTF.

The V and J genes are TRBV7-9 and TRBJ1-4, with D perhaps TRBD1 (6 bases). Germline lookup yields CDR1 SEHNR and CDR2 FQNEAQ (reference sequence). The V gene lost 4 bases and the J gene lost 5 bases, with 11 bases spanning the gap. The CDR3 has 14 amino acids. DNA for the CDR3: TGTGCCAGCAGCTACTCGGGGGGCAATGAAAAACTGTTTTTT. This sequence encodes CASSYSGGNEKLFF.

This chain joins TRBV27 and TRBJ1-3, with D possibly matching TRBD1 (6 bases). Germline V CDR1 and CDR2: MNHEY, SMNVEV (reference sequence). V lost 2 bases to trimming and J lost 0 bases, with 14 bases between them. CDR3 length: 17 amino acids. The chain's CDR3 is CASSLGQHSSSGNTIYF. The CDR3 DNA reads as TGTGCCAGCAGTTTAGGACAGCACTCGAGCTCTGGAAACACCATATATTTT.

V usage is TRBV28 and J usage is TRBJ1-5; a possible D gene is TRBD1 (5 bases). V was clipped by 8 bases and J by 9 bases, with 23 bases between them. Germline values: CDR1 MDHEN, CDR2 SYDVKM. The CDR3 covers 15 residues. CDR3 DNA sequence: TGTGCCAGCCAACCTGAAACAGGTGGTGGTCGGCCCCAGCATTTT. This codes for CASQPETGGGRPQHF.

This clonotype has a single count. J is TRBJ1-6 and V is TRBV27; D is unresolved. From germline, CDR1 is MNHEY and CDR2 SMNVEV (reference sequence). V lost 8 bases to trimming and J lost 10 bases, with 15 bases between them. The CDR3 extends over 13 amino acids. The CDR3 loop is CASCPAPGSPLHF. The DNA of the CDR3 is TGTGCCAGCTGCCCAGCGCCGGGATCACCCCTCCACTTT.